One and the same sample provided the 25 T cell receptor beta chains below, sequenced in a study of cytomegalovirus exposure and HLA in healthy donors. This PCR relied on a set of 60 Vbeta primers and 13 Jbeta primers. Sequenced by immunoSEQ multiplex PCR; TCRdb stores in-frame clones only, minus some. The profile shows around 140,000 clones, over 70% of them singletons. Sequencing was done on a sample of PBMCs. These receptors all come from a woman aged 40 to 50 in good health and CMV-seronegative.

The chain carries TRBV28 and TRBJ1-1; no clear D. The germline gives CDR1 MDHEN, CDR2 SYDVKM. Trimming removed 3 bases from V and 1 base from J, with 12 bases in between. The CDR3 covers 15 residues. The CDR3 DNA sequence: TGTGCCAGCAGTTTTCTAACAGTTTCGAACACTGAAGCTTTCTTT. Translation gives CASSFLTVSNTEAFF.

The chain couples TRBV29-1 to TRBJ1-1; D is uncertain. The length of the CDR3 is 14 residues. V lost 8 bases and J 1 base, leaving 17 bases between the germline ends. The V gene's germline CDR1 is SQVTM and CDR2 ANQGSEA. The CDR3: CSSREGVGNTEAFF. The CDR3 nucleotides are TGCAGCAGCCGAGAGGGTGTTGGGAACACTGAAGCTTTCTTT.

This clone occurred a few times. This chain uses TRBV10-3 with TRBJ1-2; 10 nucleotides line up with TRBD1. Germline loops: CDR1 ENHRY, CDR2 SYGVKD. This CDR3 region has 13 residues. The V and J ends lost 6 bases and 5 bases, in that order; junction bases with no gene match: 3. Here the CDR3 reads CAISDRGQYGYTF. In nucleotides, the CDR3 is TGTGCCATCAGCGACAGGGGGCAATATGGCTACACCTTC.

The DNA of the CDR3 is TGTGCCATATGGAGGCCAGATCTTAATTCACCCCTCCACTTT. This sequence encodes CAIWRPDLNSPLHF. The genes are TRBV6-6 and TRBJ1-6, with D uncertain. The CDR3 covers 14 residues. The germline V gene encodes CDR1 MNHNY and CDR2 SVGAGI (reference sequence). Deletions cut 10 bases from V and 6 bases from J, with 16 bases between.

For the CDR3, the DNA is TGTGCCATCAGTGAGTTCGATCAGGGGGGCGAGCAGTACTTC. It specifies CAISEFDQGGEQYF. The V gene is TRBV10-3, the J gene TRBJ2-7; TRBD1 might be the D (7 bases). V dropped 1 base and J dropped 6 bases, with 13 bases sitting between them. Germline V lookup: CDR1 ENHRY, CDR2 SYGVKD. CDR3 length: 14 amino acids.

J is TRBJ2-3 and V is TRBV19; 16 bases match TRBD2. CDR3 length equals 17 residues. CDR1 is LNHDA and CDR2 is SQIVND in the germline V gene (reference sequence). Trimming removed 4 bases from V and 2 bases from J; junction bases left unmatched: 3. CDR3 in DNA: TGTGCCAGTAGTAGGGGACTAGCGGGGGGGCTCACAGATACGCAGTATTTT. Encoded protein: CASSRGLAGGLTDTQYF.

The genes are TRBV6-4 and TRBJ2-2, with 8 bases aligning to TRBD1. The CDR3 runs 16 residues. Germline values: CDR1 MRHNA, CDR2 SNTAGT. V trimming: 3 bases; J trimming: 4 bases; junction bases outside the gene matches: 7. The DNA for the CDR3 is TGTGCCAGCAGTGAGCAGGGGGCGCTGGCCACCGGGGAGCTGTTTTTT. It encodes CASSEQGALATGELFF.

This chain joins TRBV27 and TRBJ2-7; a possible D gene is TRBD1 (5 bases). Trimming removed 4 bases from V and 2 bases from J, with 12 bases in between. Germline V gene sequence: CDR1 MNHEY, CDR2 SMNVEV (reference sequence). This CDR3 is built from 14 residues. The CDR3 DNA sequence: TGTGCCAGCAGTTCCACCCACAGGACCTACGAGCAGTACTTC. Its translation: CASSSTHRTYEQYF.

Turning to this clone: This sample also contains other DNA sequences that code for the same CDR3. This chain uses TRBV7-9 with TRBJ2-3; D gene uncertain. Germline lookup yields CDR1 SEHNR and CDR2 FQNEAQ (reference sequence). This CDR3 has 12 amino acids. Trimming took off 5 bases at V and 0 bases at J, with 3 bases between the two ends. CDR3 amino acids: CASSLSTDTQYF. CDR3 nucleotide sequence: TGTGCCAGCAGCCTGAGCACAGATACGCAGTATTTT. Full variable domain (remainder filled in from reference TRBV7-9 and TRBJ2-3): DTGVSQNPRHKITKRGQNVTFRCDPISEHNRLYWYRQTLGQGPEFLTYFQNEAQLEKSRLLSDRFSAERPKGSFSTLEIQRTEQGDSAMYLCASSLSTDTQYFGPGTRLTVL.

The rearrangement uses TRBV10-3 and TRBJ2-7; 9 nucleotides align to TRBD1. Germline CDR1 and CDR2: ENHRY and SYGVKD. The CDR3 is 14 amino acids. Trimming cost V 6 bases and J 2 bases; bases outside gene matches: 5. CDR3 in amino acids: CAIRGTGTTYEQYF. The CDR3 nucleotides read TGTGCCATCAGGGGGACAGGGACAACCTACGAGCAGTACTTC.

This clone was counted a few times. This chain uses TRBV19 with TRBJ2-2; 14 bases match TRBD2. CDR3 length: 17 amino acids. Losses at the gene ends were 4 bases for V and 0 bases for J; bases not matched to a gene: 1. Germline values: CDR1 LNHDA, CDR2 SQIVND (reference sequence). Here the CDR3 reads CASSRGLAGANTGELFF. The CDR3 DNA reads TGTGCCAGTAGTAGGGGACTAGCGGGGGCGAACACCGGGGAGCTGTTTTTT.

This clone was observed once. This chain links TRBV6-6 with TRBJ1-4, with D hard to call. The length of the CDR3 is 13 residues. CDR1 is MNHNY, CDR2 SVGAGI, per germline (reference sequence). Between the trimmed V and J ends, which lost 4 bases and 8 bases, there was a span of 11 bases. CDR3 sequence: CASSSQKSEKLFF. In nucleotides, the CDR3 is TGTGCCAGCAGTTCACAGAAATCCGAAAAACTGTTTTTT.

This clone was observed a few times. J is TRBJ2-3 and V is TRBV5-1, with 9 bases fitting TRBD2. J lost 2 bases, V lost 4 bases, and 14 bases had no gene match. Germline V CDR1 and CDR2: SGHRS, YFSETQ. CDR3 length equals 18 residues. For the CDR3, the DNA is TGCGCCAGCAGCCCTTTACCCCTGACTAGCGGAACCACAGATACGCAGTATTTT. It codes for CASSPLPLTSGTTDTQYF.

For this clone: Other DNA sequences in the sample encode the same CDR3. V is TRBV7-8 and J is TRBJ1-1; 8 positions match TRBD1. The CDR3 extends over 15 amino acids. The junction had 4 bases not matched to a gene; V was cut back by 3 bases and J by 1 base. From germline, CDR1 is SGHVS and CDR2 FQNEAQ. Here the CDR3 DNA reads TGTGCCAGCAGCTTGGTAGACAGGGGGAACACTGAAGCTTTCTTT. As protein: CASSLVDRGNTEAFF.

This clone has more than one count but fewer than ten. The chain carries TRBV29-1 and TRBJ2-5; 9 bases line up with TRBD1. The V and J ends lost 7 bases and 13 bases, in that order; junction bases with no gene match: 10. The CDR3 runs to 11 residues. Germline CDR1 and CDR2: SQVTM and ANQGSEA. Here the CDR3 DNA reads TGCAGCGCCAGAGACACAGGGGGCGCGTACTTC. Amino acid sequence: CSARDTGGAYF.

This chain links TRBV6-1 with TRBJ2-7; D remains unclear. The V end was cut by 10 bases, the J end by 1 base, with 5 bases between. Germline V lookup: CDR1 MNHNS, CDR2 SASEGT. This CDR3 has 10 residues. The CDR3 DNA is TGTGCCACAACATCCTACGAGCAGTACTTC. It encodes CATTSYEQYF.

The chain recombines TRBV4-3 with TRBJ1-1, with TRBD1 as a possible D gene (5 bases). V lost 0 bases and J lost 2, with 13 bases in between. Germline-derived CDR1 and CDR2 are LGHNA and YSLEER. The CDR3 sequence is 16 residues long. CDR3 nucleotides: TGCGCCAGCAGCCAAGATGGTGAGACAGCCAACACTGAAGCTTTCTTT. Translation: CASSQDGETANTEAFF.

This chain joins TRBV5-6 and TRBJ2-5, with D maybe TRBD1 (5 bases). V was trimmed by 4 bases and J by 9 bases, leaving 19 bases between them. The CDR3 totals 14 residues. The germline V gene encodes CDR1 SGHDT and CDR2 YYEEEE. Here the CDR3 DNA reads TGTGCCAGCAGCCAGGGAACGGCTGTTTGGGCCCAGTACTTC. It codes for CASSQGTAVWAQYF.

This clone has a single count. The V and J genes are TRBV5-1 and TRBJ1-1, with D unclear. Germline V CDR1 and CDR2: SGHRS, YFSETQ. The CDR3 is 13 amino acids. V was pared by 4 bases and J by 1 base, with 8 bases between. DNA of the CDR3: TGCGCCAGCAGCACGGTTTCGAACACTGAAGCTTTCTTT. Amino acids: CASSTVSNTEAFF.

The chain has TRBV11-2 and TRBJ2-7, with 9 nucleotides matching TRBD1. With V trimmed by 1 base and J by 0 bases, 1 base remained unmatched. CDR1 and CDR2 (germline): SGHAT, FQNNGV. The CDR3 runs 15 residues. For the CDR3, the DNA is TGTGCCAGCAGCTTAGGGGACAGGGTCTCCTACGAGCAGTACTTC. This encodes CASSLGDRVSYEQYF.

The sample holds a few counts of this clone. V is TRBV7-9 and J is TRBJ2-7; a weak D match, TRBD1 (6 bases). This CDR3 has 14 residues. Germline V CDR1 and CDR2: SEHNR, FQNEAQ (reference sequence). Trimming shortened V by 5 bases and J by 1 base, and 12 bases separated the two germline ends. The CDR3 region is CASSLHGQSYEQYF. The CDR3 DNA is TGTGCCAGCAGCCTTCACGGACAGTCCTACGAGCAGTACTTC.

The chain is built from TRBV29-1 and TRBJ2-2; 9 bases are a match to TRBD1. The germline CDR1 and CDR2 sequences are SQVTM and ANQGSEA. J was trimmed by 1 base and V by 7 bases; bases with no gene match: 7. This CDR3 has 15 residues. DNA for the CDR3: TGCAGCGGTAGAACAGGGGGCAGGAACACCGGGGAGCTGTTTTTT. Its translation is CSGRTGGRNTGELFF.

The CDR3 DNA follows: TGTGCCAGCAGCACTAGTGGAGAATCCTACAATGAGCAGTTCTTC. Translating gives CASSTSGESYNEQFF. The chain recombines TRBV6-5 with TRBJ2-1, with D possibly being TRBD2 (5 bases). Per germline, CDR1 MNHEY and CDR2 SVGAGI. The CDR3 has 15 residues. V was clipped by 6 bases and J by 1 base, with 13 bases between them.

The chain recombines TRBV28 with TRBJ2-7; 9 nucleotides match TRBD1. CDR3 length: 14 amino acids. With V trimmed by 3 bases and J by 5 bases, 5 bases remained unmatched. Germline V gives CDR1 MDHEN, CDR2 SYDVKM. The CDR3 spells CASSFPGTGHEQYF. CDR3 bases: TGTGCCAGCAGTTTTCCCGGGACAGGGCACGAGCAGTACTTC.

V is TRBV5-8 and J is TRBJ1-1; a possible D gene is TRBD1 (6 bases). V lost 0 bases and J lost 1, with 16 bases in between. Germline assignment: CDR1 SGHTS and CDR2 YDEGEE. This CDR3 spans 17 amino acids. Written as DNA, the CDR3 is TGTGCCAGCAGCTTGGGTGGACCCCCCAGGGGGAACACTGAAGCTTTCTTT. Translation gives CASSLGGPPRGNTEAFF.